Following are 20 T cell receptor beta chains from one sample sequenced in a study of regulatory T cells in long-lasting Graves disease (dated by TCRdb to 2020 to 2023). The method was multiplex PCR. The instrument given in TCRdb is Illumina HiSeq 4000. iRepertoire HTBI primers and Arm-PCR amplification of CDR3 regions were used to construct TCR beta libraries. TCRdb reran the public reads through fastp at Q25 and MiXCR, keeping productive beta chains. Identical CDR3 proteins give one entry, which carries the most common genes and DNA. This sample gives 200,000 to 250,000 distinct CDR3 sequences in total; approximately 18% of them show up just once. Of the sample, approximately 10% is held by the ten largest clones. Per the publication, the time point label means: newly diagnosed GD, antithyroid drugs for less than 3 months. For both TCR sequencing and RNA sequencing, RNA was extracted from PBMCs using TRIzol.

The same sample was also used in a study of T cells in Graves' hyperthyroidism and ophthalmopathy.

Sequences were derived from peripheral blood mononuclear cells (PBMCs), sampled at new diagnosis, from a patient treated with antithyroid drugs. These receptors were obtained from a woman aged 30 to 39 with Graves disease. Donor details come from another sample of the same person, matched by shared clones.

This clonotype appeared many times. The V and J genes are TRBV29-1 and TRBJ1-6; D perhaps matches TRBD1 (5 bases). The germline CDR1 and CDR2 sequences are SQVTM and ANQGSEA. V lost 7 bases, J lost 4 bases, and 11 bases lay in between. The CDR3 consists of 13 residues. The CDR3 loop is CSAGTAYNSPLHF. Here the CDR3 DNA reads TGCAGCGCCGGGACGGCGTATAATTCACCCCTCCACTTT. Supplemented by reference TRBV29-1 and TRBJ1-6, the full variable domain reads SAVISQKPSRDICQRGTSLTIQCQVDSQVTMMFWYRQQPGQSLTLIATANQGSEATYESGFVIDKFPISRPNLTFSTLTVSNMSPEDSSIYLCSAGTAYNSPLHFGNGTRLTVT.

At least ten counts were recorded for this clonotype. The CDR3 DNA reads as TGTGCCACCAGTGACTGGACTAGTGGTACGCAGTATTTT. This translates into CATSDWTSGTQYF. The chain uses TRBV24-1 and TRBJ2-3; TRBD2 agrees at 7 bases. The V gene end was trimmed by 4 bases and the J gene end by 8 bases; junction bases not matched to a gene: 5. The V gene's germline CDR1 is KGHDR and CDR2 SFDVKD. The CDR3 runs to 13 residues.

This clonotype was seen only a few times. The rearrangement joins TRBV12-3 or TRBV12-4 to TRBJ2-3, with D unclear. The CDR3 runs to 17 residues. The V end was cut by 1 base, the J end by 2 bases, with 16 bases between. CDR3 coding DNA: TGTGCCAGCAGTTTAGGCCTCGTTGGGGTAACCACAGATACGCAGTATTTT. It is translated as CASSLGLVGVTTDTQYF.

This clonotype was seen just once. The DNA of the CDR3 is TGTGCCAGCACCTCGGGGGGGGAACGCACAGATACGCAGTATTTT. The encoded protein is CASTSGGERTDTQYF. J is TRBJ2-3 and V is TRBV7-2, with 8 bases aligning to TRBD2. The CDR3 length is 15 residues. The trim removed 7 bases at V and 1 base at J, leaving 7 bases unmatched. Germline V lookup: CDR1 SGHTA, CDR2 FQGNSA.

In this sample, this clonotype turned up many times. The gene calls are TRBV6-5 and TRBJ2-1, with D possibly being TRBD2 (6 bases). CDR3 length: 14 residues. The germline V gene encodes CDR1 MNHEY and CDR2 SVGAGI. V dropped 2 bases and J dropped 3 bases, with 8 bases sitting between them. CDR3 in amino acids: CASSYRGNYNEQFF. CDR3 coding DNA: TGTGCCAGCAGTTACCGCGGGAACTACAATGAGCAGTTCTTC.

Ten or more counts support this clonotype. DNA of the CDR3: TGTGCCAGCGCTCCCCAGGGCGCTCCCACTGAAGCTTTCTTT. As protein: CASAPQGAPTEAFF. The gene calls are TRBV28 and TRBJ1-1, with D possibly being TRBD1 (5 bases). The CDR3 totals 14 residues. Trimming cost V 8 bases and J 4 bases, with 17 bases left between them. Germline CDR1 MDHEN, CDR2 SYDVKM.

This clonotype was observed many times. CDR3 in DNA: TGTGCCAGCCGCGAGGGGCCAGGGCGAGTGGATGGCTACACCTTC. This translates into CASREGPGRVDGYTF. This rearrangement joins TRBV6-2 or TRBV6-3 to TRBJ1-2; D perhaps matches TRBD1 (5 bases). Looked up from germline, CDR1 is MNHEY and CDR2 is SVGEGT. The V and J ends lost 8 bases and 6 bases respectively, with 22 bases between them. This CDR3 spans 15 amino acids.

This clonotype was counted ten times or more. The V and J genes are TRBV12-3 or TRBV12-4 and TRBJ2-5; TRBD2 is a possible D gene (5 bases). The ends were cut back, 7 bases at V and 2 bases at J, with 14 bases in the middle. The CDR3 extends over 14 amino acids. CDR3: CASNYLGLQETQYF. The CDR3 DNA is TGTGCCAGCAACTATCTCGGACTTCAAGAGACCCAGTACTTC.

This clonotype was picked up many times. The chain is built from TRBV5-1 and TRBJ1-1; D ambiguous. Trimming took 2 bases from V and 7 from J, leaving 6 bases between them. The CDR3 consists of 11 residues. Per the germline V gene, CDR1 is SGHRS and CDR2 is YFSETQ. CDR3 region: CASSFGNEAFF. CDR3 bases: TGCGCCAGCAGCTTTGGGAATGAAGCTTTCTTT. Full variable domain (missing parts from reference TRBV5-1 and TRBJ1-1): KAGVTQTPRYLIKTRGQQVTLSCSPISGHRSVSWYQQTPGQGLQFLFEYFSETQRNKGNFPGRFSGRQFSNSRSEMNVSTLELGDSALYLCASSFGNEAFFGQGTRLTVV.

Turning to this clonotype: A far more abundant clone sits one base away, making this likely a read error. The genes are TRBV11-2 and TRBJ2-4; TRBD1 agrees at 8 bases. The CDR3 totals 15 residues. Germline V gene lookup returns CDR1 SGHAT and CDR2 FQNNGV. Unmatched junction bases numbered 15, after V lost 4 bases and J lost 13 bases. Here the CDR3 reads CASSYDGQGHNEQYF. The CDR3 DNA reads TGTGCCAGCAGCTATGACGGACAGGGCCACAATGAGCAGTACTTC. Based on the CDR3 plus reference TRBV11-2 and TRBJ2-4, the full variable domain is EAGVAQSPRYKIIEKRQSVAFWCNPISGHATLYWYQQILGQGPKLLIQFQNNGVVDDSQLPKDRFSAERLKGVDSTLKIQPAKLEDSAVYLCASSYDGQGHNEQYFGAGTRLSVL.

This clonotype was seen at least ten times. The chain uses TRBV3-1 and TRBJ2-2, with 9 nucleotides matching TRBD2. The CDR3 has 18 residues. V was pared by 2 bases and J by 5 bases, with 12 bases of the junction left unmatched. CDR1 and CDR2 from the germline V gene are LGHDT and YNNKEL (reference sequence). In DNA, the CDR3 is TGTGCCAGCAGCCAAAGTAAAGCGGGAGGACGATGGACCGGGGAGCTGTTTTTT. Protein: CASSQSKAGGRWTGELFF.

This clonotype showed up many times. J is TRBJ1-5 and V is TRBV6-5, with D maybe TRBD1 (5 bases). Germline loops: CDR1 MNHEY, CDR2 SVGAGI. Trimming left V 0 bases short and J 2 bases short, with 11 bases between. This CDR3 has 16 residues. The CDR3 DNA sequence: TGTGCCAGCAGTTACTCGGGGGGGTCGGGCAATCAGCCCCAGCATTTT. Translated: CASSYSGGSGNQPQHF.

This clonotype was counted many times. This chain links TRBV3-1 with TRBJ1-2, with no clear D. The CDR3 has 17 amino acids. CDR1 is LGHDT, CDR2 YNNKEL, per germline (reference sequence). V was trimmed by 5 bases and J by 4 bases, leaving 23 bases between them. CDR3 residues: CASSASTAEPLVYGYTF. The CDR3 DNA reads as TGTGCCAGCAGCGCGTCTACAGCCGAACCCTTAGTCTATGGCTACACCTTC.

This clonotype was counted ten times or more. The chain employs TRBV19 and TRBJ1-5, with 9 bases matching TRBD1. V trimming: 6 bases; J trimming: 2 bases; junction bases outside the gene matches: 11. Germline V gene data show CDR1 as LNHDA and CDR2 as SQIVND (reference sequence). CDR3 length: 17 amino acids. The CDR3 DNA follows: TGTGCCAGTAGCACCCAGAGGGACAGGGTAGGCAATCAGCCCCAGCATTTT. It translates to CASSTQRDRVGNQPQHF.

There are many counts of this clonotype. This chain links TRBV12-3 or TRBV12-4 with TRBJ2-7, with D perhaps TRBD1 (7 bases). V lost 1 base to trimming and J lost 5 bases, with 15 bases between them. CDR3 length equals 15 residues. Written as DNA, the CDR3 is TGTGCCAGCAGTTTAGGGAGGGGGCGATCCCACGAGCAGTACTTC. Translation: CASSLGRGRSHEQYF.

This sequence joins TRBV12-3 or TRBV12-4 and TRBJ2-6; unclear D gene. Trimming shortened V by 4 bases and J by 2 bases, and 12 bases separated the two germline ends. CDR3 length equals 16 residues. The CDR3 region is CASSSYRSAGANVLTF. CDR3 nucleotides: TGTGCCAGCAGTTCCTATAGATCGGCTGGGGCCAACGTCCTGACTTTC.

This clonotype was found many times. CDR3 sequence: CASSLRQISSGNTIYF. The CDR3 bases are TGTGCCAGCAGCCTAAGACAGATTTCCTCTGGAAACACCATATATTTT. The rearrangement joins TRBV7-2 to TRBJ1-3, with D possibly being TRBD1 (5 bases). Germline CDR1 is SGHTA and CDR2 is FQGNSA. V shed 5 bases and J shed 0 bases, with 14 bases lying between them. This CDR3 is 16 amino acids long.

This clonotype has a count of ten or more. V is TRBV7-3 and J is TRBJ1-2; D not resolved. The CDR3 is 13 amino acids. Germline assignment: CDR1 SGHTA and CDR2 FQGTGA. Trimming took 5 bases from V and 2 from J, leaving 9 bases between them. The CDR3 spells CASSGGQNYGYTF. CDR3 DNA: TGTGCCAGCAGCGGCGGCCAAAACTATGGCTACACCTTC.

In its sample, this clonotype was seen many times. The chain couples TRBV19 to TRBJ2-1; 12 nucleotides agree with TRBD2. Germline assignment: CDR1 LNHDA and CDR2 SQIVND (reference sequence). V lost 4 bases and J lost 6; bases outside the gene matches: 10. The CDR3 spans 17 residues. In DNA form, the CDR3 reads TGTGCCAGTAGTAGGGCCTTGACTAGCGGGGGAGTCAATGAGCAGTTCTTC. The encoded protein is CASSRALTSGGVNEQFF.

CDR3 DNA: TGTGCCAGTAGCCTGCAGGGTGCTGGGGCCAACGTCCTGACTTTC. Protein product: CASSLQGAGANVLTF. The chain couples TRBV19 to TRBJ2-6, with D perhaps matching TRBD1 (5 bases). Trimming shortened V by 6 bases and J by 2 bases, and 11 bases separated the two germline ends. The CDR3 is 15 residues long. Germline assignment: CDR1 LNHDA and CDR2 SQIVND (reference sequence).